This TCR beta chain derives from a study of blood T cell repertoires in COVID-19. Study at large: The origin of the acute and convalescent COVID-19 samples was the United States, Italy and Spain. Sources were T cells, B-cell-depleted T cells, or PBMCs; the material itself was cDNA or gDNA.

How the authors handled the data: Reference gene primer amplification gave estimated nucleated cell counts. The assay was immunoSEQ multiplex PCR, and TCRdb's table has in-frame clones only and misses some. V and J calls and clone size come straight from that table; D and trimming were deduced from the DNA. The sample carries 200,000 to 250,000 clones, around 80% recorded once. The receptor was derived from a man in his fifties or sixties with active or convalescent COVID-19. Source material: peripheral blood.

CDR3 residues: CASSLSSVSEQFF. In nucleotides, the CDR3 is TGTGCCAGCAGCTTATCTTCGGTGAGTGAGCAGTTCTTC. The rearrangement uses TRBV7-2 and TRBJ2-1; D remains unclear. The length of the CDR3 is 13 residues. In germline, CDR1 is SGHTA, CDR2 FQGNSA. Trimming shortened V by 2 bases and J by 9 bases, and 11 bases separated the two germline ends.